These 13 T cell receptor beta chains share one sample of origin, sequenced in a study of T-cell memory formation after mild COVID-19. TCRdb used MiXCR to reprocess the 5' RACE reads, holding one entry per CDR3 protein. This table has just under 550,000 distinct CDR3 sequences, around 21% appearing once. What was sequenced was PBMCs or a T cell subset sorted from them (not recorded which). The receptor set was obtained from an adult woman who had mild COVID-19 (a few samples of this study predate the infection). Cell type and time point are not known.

CDR3 region: CATQSPSSGGGLLHNEQFF. DNA for the CDR3: TGTGCCACCCAAAGTCCGTCTAGCGGAGGGGGTCTTCTACACAATGAGCAGTTCTTC. The V and J genes are TRBV7-9 and TRBJ2-1; a weak D match, TRBD2 (7 bases). V gave up 10 bases and J gave up 5 bases, with 33 bases separating them. The CDR3 sequence is 19 residues long. From germline, CDR1 is SEHNR and CDR2 FQNEAQ (reference sequence).

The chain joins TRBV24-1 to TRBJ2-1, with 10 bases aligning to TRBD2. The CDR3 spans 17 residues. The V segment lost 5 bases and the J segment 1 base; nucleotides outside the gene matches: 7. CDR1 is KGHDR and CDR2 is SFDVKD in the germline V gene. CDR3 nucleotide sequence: TGTGCCACCAGTGGCCGGACTAGCGGTTCGTCCTACAATGAGCAGTTCTTC. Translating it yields CATSGRTSGSSYNEQFF.

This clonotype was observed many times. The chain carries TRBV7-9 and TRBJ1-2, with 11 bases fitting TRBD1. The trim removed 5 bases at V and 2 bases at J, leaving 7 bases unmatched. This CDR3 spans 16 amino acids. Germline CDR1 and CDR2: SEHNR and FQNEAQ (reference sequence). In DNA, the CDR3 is TGTGCCAGCAGCAAAAAAGGGACAGGGGGGAACTATGGCTACACCTTC. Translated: CASSKKGTGGNYGYTF.

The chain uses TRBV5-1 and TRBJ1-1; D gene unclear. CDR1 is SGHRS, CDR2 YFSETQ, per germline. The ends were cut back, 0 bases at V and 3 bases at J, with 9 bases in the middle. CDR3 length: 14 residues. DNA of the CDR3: TGCGCCAGCAGCTTGGTAAGGGTTGACACTGAAGCTTTCTTT. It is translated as CASSLVRVDTEAFF.

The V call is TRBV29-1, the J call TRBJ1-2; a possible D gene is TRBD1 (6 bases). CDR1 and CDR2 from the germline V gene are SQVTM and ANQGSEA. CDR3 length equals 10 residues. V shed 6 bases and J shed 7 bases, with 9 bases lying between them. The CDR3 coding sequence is TGCAGCGTCGAGGACAGTGGCTACACCTTC. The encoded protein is CSVEDSGYTF.

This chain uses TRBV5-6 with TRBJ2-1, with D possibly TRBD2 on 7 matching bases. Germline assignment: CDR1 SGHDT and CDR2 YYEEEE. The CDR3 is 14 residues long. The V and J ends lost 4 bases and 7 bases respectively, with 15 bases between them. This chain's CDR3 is CASSPWGGGNEQFF. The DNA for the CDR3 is TGTGCCAGCAGCCCGTGGGGGGGCGGAAATGAGCAGTTCTTC. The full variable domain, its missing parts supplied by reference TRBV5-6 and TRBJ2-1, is DAGVTQSPTHLIKTRGQQVTLRCSPKSGHDTVSWYQQALGQGPQFIFQYYEEEERQRGNFPDRFSGHQFPNYSSELNVNALLLGDSALYLCASSPWGGGNEQFFGPGTRLTVL.

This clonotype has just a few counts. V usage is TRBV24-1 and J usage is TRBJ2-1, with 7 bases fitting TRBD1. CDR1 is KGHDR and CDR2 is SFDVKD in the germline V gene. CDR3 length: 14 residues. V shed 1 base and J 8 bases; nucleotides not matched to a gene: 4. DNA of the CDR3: TGTGCCACCAGTGATTTCACAGGGGATTATGAGCAGTTCTTC. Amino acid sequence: CATSDFTGDYEQFF.

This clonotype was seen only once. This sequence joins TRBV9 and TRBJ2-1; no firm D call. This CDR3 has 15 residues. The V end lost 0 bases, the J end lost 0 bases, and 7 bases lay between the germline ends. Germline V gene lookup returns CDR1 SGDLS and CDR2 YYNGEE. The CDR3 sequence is CASSVEPSSYNEQFF. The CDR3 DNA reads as TGTGCCAGCAGCGTAGAGCCCAGCTCCTACAATGAGCAGTTCTTC.

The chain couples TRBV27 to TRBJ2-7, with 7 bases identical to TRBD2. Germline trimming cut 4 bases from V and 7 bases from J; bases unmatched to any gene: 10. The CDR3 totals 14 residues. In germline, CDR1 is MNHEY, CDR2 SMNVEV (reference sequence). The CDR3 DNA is TGTGCCAGCAGTTCTAGCGGATCCCACTGGGAGCAGTACTTC. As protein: CASSSSGSHWEQYF.

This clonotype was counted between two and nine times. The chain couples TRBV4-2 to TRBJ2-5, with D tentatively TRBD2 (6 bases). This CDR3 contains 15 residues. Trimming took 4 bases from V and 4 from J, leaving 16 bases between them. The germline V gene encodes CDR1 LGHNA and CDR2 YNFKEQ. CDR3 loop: CASSPGTGGRETQYF. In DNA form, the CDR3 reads TGTGCCAGCAGCCCCGGGACCGGGGGACGAGAGACCCAGTACTTC.

This CDR3 reads CASSQEVEGGNSGNTIYF. The CDR3 DNA reads as TGTGCCAGCAGCCAAGAGGTGGAGGGGGGAAACTCTGGAAACACCATATATTTT. The genes are TRBV3-1 and TRBJ1-3; D is possibly TRBD1 (6 bases). The CDR3 totals 18 residues. Germline V gives CDR1 LGHDT, CDR2 YNNKEL (reference sequence). V was cut by 0 bases and J by 0 bases, with 15 bases left in between.

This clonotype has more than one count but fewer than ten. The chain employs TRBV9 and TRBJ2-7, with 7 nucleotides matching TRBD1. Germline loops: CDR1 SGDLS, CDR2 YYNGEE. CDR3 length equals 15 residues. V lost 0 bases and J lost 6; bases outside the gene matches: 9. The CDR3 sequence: CASSVESARGSEQYF. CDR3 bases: TGTGCCAGCAGCGTAGAGTCCGCCAGGGGGTCCGAGCAGTACTTC.

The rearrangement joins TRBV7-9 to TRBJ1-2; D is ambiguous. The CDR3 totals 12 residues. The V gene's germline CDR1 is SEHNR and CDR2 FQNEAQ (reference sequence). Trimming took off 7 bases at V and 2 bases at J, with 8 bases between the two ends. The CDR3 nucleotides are TGTGCCAGCAACTCAAACAACTATGGCTACACCTTC. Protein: CASNSNNYGYTF.